A selection of T cell receptor beta chains follows, all from one sample in a study of blood T cell repertoires in COVID-19. Measured with immunoSEQ multiplex PCR; TCRdb has only the in-frame clones, and not every one. The table has approximately 100,000 clones, roughly 80% seen once; the top ten hold roughly 17%. Sequenced input: peripheral blood. Receptors originate from a woman aged 60-75 years with acute or convalescent COVID-19. CDR3s include the opening cysteine and the closing phenylalanine or tryptophan. D genes are given only for firm matches. Not every row has a clone size; where given, it reads once, few, many or a size class.

CDR3nt: TGTGCCATCAGTGAGGCGGGGGTCGGTTCGGCTTTCTTT
CDR3aa: CAISEAGVGSAFF
abundance: NA
v_gene: TRBV10-3
d_gene: NA
j_gene: TRBJ1-1

CDR3nt: TGTGCCAGCAGCCAAGATTGGAGGACTAGCGACTCCTACAATGAGCAGTTCTTC
CDR3aa: CASSQDWRTSDSYNEQFF
abundance: NA
v_gene: TRBV3-1/TRBV3-2
d_gene: TRBD2
j_gene: TRBJ2-1

CDR3nt: TGTGCCAGCAGCTTAGAAGGGGTGAACACTGAAGCTTTCTTT
CDR3aa: CASSLEGVNTEAFF
abundance: NA
v_gene: TRBV11-3
d_gene: NA
j_gene: TRBJ1-1

CDR3nt: TGTGCCAGCAGTTTATCCAGGCGAAACTATGGCTACACCTTC
CDR3aa: CASSLSRRNYGYTF
abundance: many
v_gene: TRBV27
d_gene: NA
j_gene: TRBJ1-2

CDR3nt: TGTGCCATCAACACGGGAGGACCCTATGGCTACACCTTC
CDR3aa: CAINTGGPYGYTF
abundance: NA
v_gene: TRBV10-3
d_gene: NA
j_gene: TRBJ1-2

CDR3nt: TGTGCCAGCAGCGTAGCCTCGGGCACAGATACGCAGTATTTT
CDR3aa: CASSVASGTDTQYF
abundance: once
v_gene: TRBV9
d_gene: NA
j_gene: TRBJ2-3

CDR3nt: TGCAGCGTTGAAGGCGGGGGCTCTGAGACCCAGTACTTC
CDR3aa: CSVEGGGSETQYF
abundance: few
v_gene: TRBV29-1
d_gene: NA
j_gene: TRBJ2-5

CDR3nt: TGTGCCAGCAGCCTAGGGACTAGCGGGAATGAGCAGTTCTTC
CDR3aa: CASSLGTSGNEQFF
abundance: NA
v_gene: TRBV3-1/TRBV3-2
d_gene: TRBD2
j_gene: TRBJ2-1

CDR3nt: TGTGCCAGCAGTGAGGGCGGACAGGGGGTGTGGAGCTACACCTTC
CDR3aa: CASSEGGQGVWSYTF
abundance: NA
v_gene: TRBV2
d_gene: TRBD1
j_gene: TRBJ1-2

CDR3nt: TGCGCCAGCAGCTTGGCAGACAGGGGGTTCGGAAATTCACCCCTCCACTTT
CDR3aa: CASSLADRGFGNSPLHF
abundance: few
v_gene: TRBV5-1
d_gene: TRBD1
j_gene: TRBJ1-6

CDR3nt: TGTGCCAGCAGCCCGATGGGGGGGCGAAGCACCGGGGAGCTGTTTTTT
CDR3aa: CASSPMGGRSTGELFF
abundance: NA
v_gene: TRBV7-8
d_gene: NA
j_gene: TRBJ2-2

CDR3nt: TGTGCCAGCAGTACAGGGGGCGCGAATAACTATGGCTACACCTTC
CDR3aa: CASSTGGANNYGYTF
abundance: NA
v_gene: TRBV28
d_gene: TRBD1
j_gene: TRBJ1-2

CDR3nt: TGTGCCAGCAGCTTAGGGGGGACTTCGGGTCAGTACTTC
CDR3aa: CASSLGGTSGQYF
abundance: NA
v_gene: TRBV7-2
d_gene: NA
j_gene: TRBJ2-7

CDR3nt: TGTGCCACTTTGCGGGGGGCCAACGTCCTGACTTTC
CDR3aa: CATLRGANVLTF
abundance: NA
v_gene: TRBV6-5
d_gene: NA
j_gene: TRBJ2-6

CDR3nt: TGTGCCAGCAGTTTAGGGGGGCCGCCCCAGCATTTT
CDR3aa: CASSLGGPPQHF
abundance: NA
v_gene: TRBV12-3/TRBV12-4
d_gene: NA
j_gene: TRBJ1-5

CDR3nt: TGTGCCAGTAACTCGAGGGTTAGCAATCAGCCCCAGCATTTT
CDR3aa: CASNSRVSNQPQHF
abundance: NA
v_gene: TRBV19
d_gene: NA
j_gene: TRBJ1-5

CDR3nt: TGCGCCAGCAGCCCGGCCGCAGGGGATTTTTTAGGGTCACCCCTCCACTTT
CDR3aa: CASSPAAGDFLGSPLHF
abundance: NA
v_gene: TRBV5-1
d_gene: NA
j_gene: TRBJ1-6

CDR3nt: TGTGCCAGCAGCCAAGATTTGCGGGGGCTCTACGAGCAGTACTTC
CDR3aa: CASSQDLRGLYEQYF
abundance: NA
v_gene: TRBV4-2
d_gene: NA
j_gene: TRBJ2-7

CDR3nt: TGTGCCAGCAGCCCGGAAGTACAGGGCTTAGGAGCTTTCTTT
CDR3aa: CASSPEVQGLGAFF
abundance: NA
v_gene: TRBV5-4
d_gene: NA
j_gene: TRBJ1-1

CDR3nt: TGTGCCTGGAGTGTAGTGGCAGGGAACTACGAGCAGTACTTC
CDR3aa: CAWSVVAGNYEQYF
abundance: NA
v_gene: TRBV30
d_gene: NA
j_gene: TRBJ2-7

CDR3nt: TGTGCCAGCAGCCGGGCGGACTTGGGCAATCAGCCCCAGCATTTT
CDR3aa: CASSRADLGNQPQHF
abundance: NA
v_gene: TRBV2
d_gene: NA
j_gene: TRBJ1-5

CDR3nt: TGTGCCACCAGTGACCCGCTTGTGTCTGGCGGGGGAATCTACAATGAGCAGTTCTTC
CDR3aa: CATSDPLVSGGGIYNEQFF
abundance: NA
v_gene: TRBV24-1
d_gene: TRBD2
j_gene: TRBJ2-1

CDR3nt: TGCAGCGTTGGGGGACAGGGGACTGAAGCTTTCTTT
CDR3aa: CSVGGQGTEAFF
abundance: NA
v_gene: TRBV29-1
d_gene: TRBD1
j_gene: TRBJ1-1

CDR3nt: TGCGCCAGCAGCCAAGATGTGCGTCGTGGACAGGGGGTTGTTCTAGCCAAAAACATTCAGTACTTC
CDR3aa: CASSQDVRRGQGVVLAKNIQYF
abundance: NA
v_gene: TRBV4-1
d_gene: TRBD1
j_gene: TRBJ2-4

CDR3nt: TGTGCCAGCTCCGGACAGGGGGCGGCCAAATACAATGAGCAGTTCTTC
CDR3aa: CASSGQGAAKYNEQFF
abundance: NA
v_gene: TRBV18
d_gene: TRBD1
j_gene: TRBJ2-1

CDR3nt: TGTGCCAGCAGCTCCGGGACATATAATTCACCCCTCCACTTT
CDR3aa: CASSSGTYNSPLHF
abundance: NA
v_gene: TRBV7-9
d_gene: NA
j_gene: TRBJ1-6

CDR3nt: TGCGCCAGCAGCTTGGAAGGCGGTTCGAACACCGGGGAGCTGTTTTTT
CDR3aa: CASSLEGGSNTGELFF
abundance: NA
v_gene: TRBV5-1
d_gene: NA
j_gene: TRBJ2-2

CDR3nt: TGTGCCAGCAGCGATCAGGGACAGAGCACAGATACGCAGTATTTT
CDR3aa: CASSDQGQSTDTQYF
abundance: NA
v_gene: TRBV16
d_gene: TRBD1
j_gene: TRBJ2-3